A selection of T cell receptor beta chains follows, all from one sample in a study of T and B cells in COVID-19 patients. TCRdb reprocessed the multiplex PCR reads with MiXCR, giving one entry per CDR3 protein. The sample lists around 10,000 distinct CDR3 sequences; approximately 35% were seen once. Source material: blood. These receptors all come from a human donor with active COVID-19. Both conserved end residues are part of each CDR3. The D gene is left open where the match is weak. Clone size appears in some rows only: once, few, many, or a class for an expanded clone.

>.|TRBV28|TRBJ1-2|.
CASSLLGDSNYGYTF
TGTGCCAGCAGTTTGTTGGGGGATTCTAACTATGGCTACACCTTC
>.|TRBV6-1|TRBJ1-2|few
CATRQPQAATNYGYTF
TGTGCCACCCGTCAGCCCCAGGCGGCAACTAACTATGGCTACACCTTC
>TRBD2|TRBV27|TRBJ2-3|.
CASSLGTSGGGRGTDTQYF
TGTGCCAGCAGTTTAGGGACTAGCGGGGGGGGGCGAGGCACAGATACGCAGTATTTT
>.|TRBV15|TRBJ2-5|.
CATSREPGLPSETQYF
TGTGCCACCAGCAGAGAACCGGGTCTTCCAAGCGAGACCCAGTACTTC
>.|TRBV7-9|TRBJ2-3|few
CASSLGGRGSTDTQYF
TGTGCCAGCAGCTTAGGGGGCCGAGGTAGCACAGATACGCAGTATTTT
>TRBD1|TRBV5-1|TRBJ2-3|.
CASSFNPGTVEDTQYF
TGCGCCAGCAGCTTCAATCCCGGGACAGTAGAAGATACGCAGTATTTT
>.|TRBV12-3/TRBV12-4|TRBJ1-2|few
CASSTYPRAGYGYTF
TGTGCCAGCAGCACCTATCCCCGGGCGGGGTATGGCTACACCTTC
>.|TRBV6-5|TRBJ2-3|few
CASRLKVESTDTQYF
TGTGCCAGCAGATTAAAGGTAGAGAGCACAGATACGCAGTATTTT
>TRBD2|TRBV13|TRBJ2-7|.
CASSSGGWGQTYEQYF
TGTGCCAGCAGCTCCGGGGGGTGGGGCCAAACCTACGAGCAGTACTTC
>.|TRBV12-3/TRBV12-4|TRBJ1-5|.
CASSVVSNQPQHF
TGTGCCAGCAGTGTAGTGAGCAATCAGCCCCAGCATTTT
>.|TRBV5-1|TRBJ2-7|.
CASSWTDPSYEQYF
TGCGCCAGCAGCTGGACAGACCCCTCCTACGAGCAGTACTTC
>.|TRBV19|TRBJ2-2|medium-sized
CASSSRPGTGELFF
TGTGCCAGTAGTAGCAGGCCGGGAACCGGGGAGCTGTTTTTT
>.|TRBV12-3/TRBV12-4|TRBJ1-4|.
CASSSIKQGEKLFF
TGTGCCAGCAGTTCGATTAAACAGGGTGAAAAACTGTTTTTT
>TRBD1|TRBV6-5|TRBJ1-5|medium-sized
CASSPSTRQGASNQPQHF
TGTGCCAGCAGCCCCAGTACGAGACAGGGGGCTAGCAATCAGCCCCAGCATTTT
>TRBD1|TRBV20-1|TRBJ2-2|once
CSAKQGADGELFF
TGCAGTGCTAAACAGGGGGCAGACGGGGAGCTGTTTTTT
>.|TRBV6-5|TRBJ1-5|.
CASSLQFNQPQHF
TGTGCCAGCAGTTTACAGTTCAATCAGCCCCAGCATTTT
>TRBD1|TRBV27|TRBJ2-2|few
CASSLWAVQGALVTGELFF
TGTGCCAGCAGTTTATGGGCAGTGCAGGGGGCATTAGTGACCGGGGAGCTGTTTTTT
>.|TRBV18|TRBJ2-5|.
CASTLAQETQYF
TGTGCCAGCACCCTAGCCCAAGAGACCCAGTACTTC
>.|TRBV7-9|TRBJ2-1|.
CASRRQGGTSYNEQFF
TGTGCCAGCAGGCGACAAGGGGGTACTTCCTACAATGAGCAGTTCTTC
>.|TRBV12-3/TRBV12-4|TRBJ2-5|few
CASSPAPKAQYF
TGTGCCAGCAGTCCCGCCCCGAAAGCCCAGTACTTC
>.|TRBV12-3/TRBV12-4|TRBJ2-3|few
CASSFPVASTDTQYF
TGTGCCAGCAGTTTTCCAGTAGCCAGCACAGATACGCAGTATTTT
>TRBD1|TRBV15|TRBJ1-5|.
CATSNFWTGLSNQPQHF
TGTGCCACCAGCAACTTTTGGACAGGATTAAGCAATCAGCCCCAGCATTTT
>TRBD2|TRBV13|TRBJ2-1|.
CASSRSSGGVNEQFF
TGTGCCAGCAGCAGATCTAGCGGGGGGGTAAATGAGCAGTTCTTC
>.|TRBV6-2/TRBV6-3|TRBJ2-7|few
CASNTPRAASYEQYF
TGTGCCAGCAATACACCCCGGGCCGCCTCATACGAGCAGTACTTC
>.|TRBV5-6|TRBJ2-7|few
CASSLAFGVTYEQYF
TGTGCCAGCAGCTTGGCCTTCGGAGTAACCTACGAGCAGTACTTC
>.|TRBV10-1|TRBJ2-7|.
CASSRDILYEQYF
TGCGCCAGCAGTAGGGACATTCTCTACGAGCAGTACTTC
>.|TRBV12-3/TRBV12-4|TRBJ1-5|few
CASSLAQNQPQHF
TGTGCCAGCAGTTTAGCGCAGAATCAGCCCCAGCATTTT
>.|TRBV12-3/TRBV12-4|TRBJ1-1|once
CASSLAQTTGSPAFF
TGTGCCAGCAGTTTAGCGCAGACAACAGGGAGCCCGGCTTTCTTT
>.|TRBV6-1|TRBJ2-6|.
CASSEAQVGANVLTF
TGTGCCAGCAGTGAAGCGCAGGTTGGGGCCAACGTCCTGACTTTC
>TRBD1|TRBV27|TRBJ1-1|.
CASSAGTGGIANTEAFF
TGTGCCAGCAGTGCCGGGACAGGGGGGATTGCGAACACTGAAGCTTTCTTT